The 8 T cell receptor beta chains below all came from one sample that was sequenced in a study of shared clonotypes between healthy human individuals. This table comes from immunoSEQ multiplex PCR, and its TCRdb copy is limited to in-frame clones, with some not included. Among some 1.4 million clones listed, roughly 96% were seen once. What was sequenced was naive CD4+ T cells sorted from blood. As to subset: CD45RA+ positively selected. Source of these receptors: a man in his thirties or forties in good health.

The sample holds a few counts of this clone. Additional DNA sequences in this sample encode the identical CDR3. The DNA for the CDR3 is TGTGCCAGCAGTTTAGGGCGCTATGGCTACACCTTC. Its translation: CASSLGRYGYTF. The V and J genes are TRBV28 and TRBJ1-2; D call uncertain. The V gene lost 2 bases and the J gene lost 4 bases, with 5 bases spanning the gap. Germline CDR1 and CDR2: MDHEN and SYDVKM. This CDR3 spans 12 amino acids.

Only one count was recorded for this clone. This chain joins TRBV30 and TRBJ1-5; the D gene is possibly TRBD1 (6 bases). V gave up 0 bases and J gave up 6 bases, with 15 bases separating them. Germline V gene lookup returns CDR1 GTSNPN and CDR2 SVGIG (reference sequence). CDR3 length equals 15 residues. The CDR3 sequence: CAWSVQGVRSQPQHF. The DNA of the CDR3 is TGTGCCTGGAGTGTACAGGGAGTGCGGAGTCAGCCCCAGCATTTT.

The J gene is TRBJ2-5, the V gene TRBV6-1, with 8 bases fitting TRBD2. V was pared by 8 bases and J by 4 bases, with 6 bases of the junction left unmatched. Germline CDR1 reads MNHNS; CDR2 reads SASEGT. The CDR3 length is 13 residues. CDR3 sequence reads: CASLRGAGETQYF. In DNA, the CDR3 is TGTGCCAGCTTGCGGGGGGCGGGAGAGACCCAGTACTTC.

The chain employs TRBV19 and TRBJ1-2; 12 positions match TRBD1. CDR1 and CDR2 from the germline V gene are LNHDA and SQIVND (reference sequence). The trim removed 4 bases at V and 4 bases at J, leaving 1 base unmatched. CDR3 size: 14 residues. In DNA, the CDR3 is TGTGCCAGTAGTACGGGACAGGGGGCCTATGGCTACACCTTC. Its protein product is CASSTGQGAYGYTF.

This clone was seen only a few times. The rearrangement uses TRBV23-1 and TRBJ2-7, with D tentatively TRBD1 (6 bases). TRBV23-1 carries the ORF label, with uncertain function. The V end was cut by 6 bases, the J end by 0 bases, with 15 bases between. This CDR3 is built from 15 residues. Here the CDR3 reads CASSSTDSLSYEQYF. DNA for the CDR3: TGCGCCAGCAGCTCTACGGACAGCCTCTCCTACGAGCAGTACTTC.

Here the CDR3 DNA reads TGTGCCAGCAGCCTACTACCCCCGAACACTGAAGCTTTCTTT. It translates to CASSLLPPNTEAFF. The chain couples TRBV5-5 to TRBJ1-1; D remains unclear. This CDR3 is built from 14 residues. CDR1 and CDR2 from the germline V gene are SGHKS and YYEKEE (reference sequence). The V end was cut by 4 bases, the J end by 1 base, with 11 bases between.

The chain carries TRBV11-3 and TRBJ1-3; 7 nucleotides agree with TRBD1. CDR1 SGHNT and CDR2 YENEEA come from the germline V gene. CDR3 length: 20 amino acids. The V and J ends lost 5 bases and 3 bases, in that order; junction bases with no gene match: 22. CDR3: CASSPARDRESRFGGNTIYF. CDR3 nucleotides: TGTGCCAGCAGCCCCGCCCGAGACAGGGAGTCAAGGTTCGGTGGAAACACCATATATTTT.

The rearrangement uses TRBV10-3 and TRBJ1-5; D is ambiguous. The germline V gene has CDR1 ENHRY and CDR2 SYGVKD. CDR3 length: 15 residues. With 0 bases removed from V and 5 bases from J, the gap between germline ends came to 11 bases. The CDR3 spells CAISESNKYDQPQHF. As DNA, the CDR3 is TGTGCCATCAGTGAGTCGAACAAGTACGATCAGCCCCAGCATTTT.